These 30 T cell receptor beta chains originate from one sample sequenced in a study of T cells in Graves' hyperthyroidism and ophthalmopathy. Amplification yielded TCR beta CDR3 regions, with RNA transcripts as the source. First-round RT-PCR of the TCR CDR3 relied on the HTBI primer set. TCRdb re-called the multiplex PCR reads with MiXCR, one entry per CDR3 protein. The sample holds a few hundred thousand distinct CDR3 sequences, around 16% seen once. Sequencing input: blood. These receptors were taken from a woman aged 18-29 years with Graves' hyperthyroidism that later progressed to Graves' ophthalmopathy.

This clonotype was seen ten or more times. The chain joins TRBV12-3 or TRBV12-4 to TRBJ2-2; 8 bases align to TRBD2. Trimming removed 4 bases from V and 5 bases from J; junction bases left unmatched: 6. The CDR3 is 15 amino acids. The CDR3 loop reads CASSSLGGRTGELFF. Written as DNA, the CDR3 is TGTGCCAGCAGTTCCCTTGGCGGGAGGACCGGGGAGCTGTTTTTT.

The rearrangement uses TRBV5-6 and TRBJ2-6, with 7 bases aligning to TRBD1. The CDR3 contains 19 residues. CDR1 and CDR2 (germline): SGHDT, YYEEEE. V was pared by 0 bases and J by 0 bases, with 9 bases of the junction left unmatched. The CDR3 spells CASSLGFFGQDSGANVLTF. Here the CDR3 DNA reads TGTGCCAGCAGCTTGGGGTTCTTTGGACAGGACTCTGGGGCCAACGTCCTGACTTTC.

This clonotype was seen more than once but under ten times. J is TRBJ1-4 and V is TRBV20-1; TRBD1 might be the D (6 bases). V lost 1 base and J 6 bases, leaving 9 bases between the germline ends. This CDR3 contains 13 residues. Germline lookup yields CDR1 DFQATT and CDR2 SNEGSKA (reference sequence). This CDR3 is CSARAGGDEKLFF. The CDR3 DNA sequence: TGCAGTGCTAGAGCGGGGGGCGATGAAAAACTGTTTTTT.

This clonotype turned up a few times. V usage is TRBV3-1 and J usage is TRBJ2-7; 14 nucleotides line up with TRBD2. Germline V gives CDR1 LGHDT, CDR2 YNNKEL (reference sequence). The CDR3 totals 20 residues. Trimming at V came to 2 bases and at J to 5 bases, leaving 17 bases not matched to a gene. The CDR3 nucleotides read TGTGCCAGCAGCCAAAGAACACCGGCCGGGACTAGCGGGAGCATACACGAGCAGTACTTC. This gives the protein CASSQRTPAGTSGSIHEQYF.

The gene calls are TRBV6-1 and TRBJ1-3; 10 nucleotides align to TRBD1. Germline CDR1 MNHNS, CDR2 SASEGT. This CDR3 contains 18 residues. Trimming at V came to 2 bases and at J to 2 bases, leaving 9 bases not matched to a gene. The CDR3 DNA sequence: TGTGCCAGCAGTGAAACGGAGACAGGGGGCGTAACTGGAAACACCATATATTTT. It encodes CASSETETGGVTGNTIYF.

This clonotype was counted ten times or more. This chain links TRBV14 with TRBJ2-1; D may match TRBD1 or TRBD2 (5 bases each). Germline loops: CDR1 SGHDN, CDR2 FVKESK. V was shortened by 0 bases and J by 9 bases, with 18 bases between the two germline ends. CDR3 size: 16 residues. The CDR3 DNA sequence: TGTGCCAGCAGCCAAGATCGCACCGGGATTAGGGGTGAGCAGTTCTTC. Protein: CASSQDRTGIRGEQFF.

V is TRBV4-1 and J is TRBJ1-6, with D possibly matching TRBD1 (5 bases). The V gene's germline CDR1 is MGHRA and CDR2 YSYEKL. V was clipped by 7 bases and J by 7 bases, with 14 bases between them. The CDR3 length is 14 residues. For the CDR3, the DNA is TGCGCCAGCACCACCGGGACTCAGAATTCACCCCTCCACTTT. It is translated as CASTTGTQNSPLHF.

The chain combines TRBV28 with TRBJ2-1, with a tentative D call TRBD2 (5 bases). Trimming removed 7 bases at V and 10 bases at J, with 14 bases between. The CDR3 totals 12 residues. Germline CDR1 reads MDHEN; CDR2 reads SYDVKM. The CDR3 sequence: CASTLGRLEQFF. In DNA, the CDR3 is TGTGCCAGCACCCTTGGGAGACTAGAGCAGTTCTTC.

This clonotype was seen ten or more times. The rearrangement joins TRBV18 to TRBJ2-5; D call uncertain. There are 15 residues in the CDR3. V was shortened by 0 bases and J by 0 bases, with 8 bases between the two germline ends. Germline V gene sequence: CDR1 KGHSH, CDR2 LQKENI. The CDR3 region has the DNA TGTGCCAGCTCACCACCAGGTGCGAACCAAGAGACCCAGTACTTC. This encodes CASSPPGANQETQYF.

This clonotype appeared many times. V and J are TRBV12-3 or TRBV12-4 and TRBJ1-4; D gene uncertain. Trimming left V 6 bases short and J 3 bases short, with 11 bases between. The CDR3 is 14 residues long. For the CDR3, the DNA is TGTGCCAGCAGAACCGGGATCGCTAATGAAAAACTGTTTTTT. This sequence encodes CASRTGIANEKLFF.

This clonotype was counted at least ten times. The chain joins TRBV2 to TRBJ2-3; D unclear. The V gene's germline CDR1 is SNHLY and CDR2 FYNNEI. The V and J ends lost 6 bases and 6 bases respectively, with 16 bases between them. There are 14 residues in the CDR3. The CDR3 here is CASSAIRRKDTQYF. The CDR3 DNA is TGTGCCAGCAGCGCCATTCGACGGAAGGATACGCAGTATTTT. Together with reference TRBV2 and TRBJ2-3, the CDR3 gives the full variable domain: EPEVTQTPSHQVTQMGQEVILRCVPISNHLYFYWYRQILGQKVEFLVSFYNNEISEKSEIFDDQFSVERPDGSNFTLKIRSTKLEDSAMYFCASSAIRRKDTQYFGPGTRLTVL.

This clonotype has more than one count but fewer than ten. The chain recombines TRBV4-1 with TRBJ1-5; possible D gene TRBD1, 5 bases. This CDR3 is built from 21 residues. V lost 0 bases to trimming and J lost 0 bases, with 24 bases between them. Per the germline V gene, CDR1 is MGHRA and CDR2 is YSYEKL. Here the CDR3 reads CASSQDFGPLLTVYSNQPQHF. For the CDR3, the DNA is TGCGCCAGCAGCCAAGATTTCGGGCCCCTCCTGACAGTGTATAGCAATCAGCCCCAGCATTTT.

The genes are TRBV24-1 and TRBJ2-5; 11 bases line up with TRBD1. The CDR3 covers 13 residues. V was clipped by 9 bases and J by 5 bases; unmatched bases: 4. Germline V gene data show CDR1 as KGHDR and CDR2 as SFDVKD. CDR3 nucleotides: TGTGCCACCGAGGACAGGGGGCTGGAGACCCAGTACTTC. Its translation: CATEDRGLETQYF.

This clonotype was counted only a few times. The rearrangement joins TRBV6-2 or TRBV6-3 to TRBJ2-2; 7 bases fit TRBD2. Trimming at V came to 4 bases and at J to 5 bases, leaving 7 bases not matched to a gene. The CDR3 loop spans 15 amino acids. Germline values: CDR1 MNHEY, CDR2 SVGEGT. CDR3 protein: CASSSSGLSTGELFF. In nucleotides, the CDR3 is TGTGCCAGCAGTTCCTCGGGACTATCTACCGGGGAGCTGTTTTTT.

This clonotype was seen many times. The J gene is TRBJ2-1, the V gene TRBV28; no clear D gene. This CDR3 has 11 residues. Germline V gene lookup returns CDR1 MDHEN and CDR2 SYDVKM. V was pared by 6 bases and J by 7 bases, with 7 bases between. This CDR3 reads CASRGWNEQFF. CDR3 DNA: TGTGCCAGCAGGGGTTGGAATGAGCAGTTCTTC.

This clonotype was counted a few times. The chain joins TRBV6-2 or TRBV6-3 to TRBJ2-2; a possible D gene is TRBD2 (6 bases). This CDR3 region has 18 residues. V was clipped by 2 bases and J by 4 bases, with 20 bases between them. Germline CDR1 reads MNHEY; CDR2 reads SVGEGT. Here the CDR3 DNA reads TGTGCCAGCAGTTACCCGACGTCGCAACGGGAGCCCACCGGGGAGCTGTTTTTT. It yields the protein CASSYPTSQREPTGELFF.

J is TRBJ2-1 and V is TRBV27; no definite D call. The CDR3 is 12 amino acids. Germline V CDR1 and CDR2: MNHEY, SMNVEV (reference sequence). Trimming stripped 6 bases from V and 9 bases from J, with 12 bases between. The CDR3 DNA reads TGTGCCAGCAGAAATACGGGTGGTGAGCAGTTCTTC. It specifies CASRNTGGEQFF.

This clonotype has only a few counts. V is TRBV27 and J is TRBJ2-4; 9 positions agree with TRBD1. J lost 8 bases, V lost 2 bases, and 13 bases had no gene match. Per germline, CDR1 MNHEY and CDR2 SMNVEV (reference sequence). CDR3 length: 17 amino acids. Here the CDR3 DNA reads TGTGCCAGCAGTTTAAAAGGCAACAGGGGGCGCTTATACATTCAGTACTTC. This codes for CASSLKGNRGRLYIQYF.

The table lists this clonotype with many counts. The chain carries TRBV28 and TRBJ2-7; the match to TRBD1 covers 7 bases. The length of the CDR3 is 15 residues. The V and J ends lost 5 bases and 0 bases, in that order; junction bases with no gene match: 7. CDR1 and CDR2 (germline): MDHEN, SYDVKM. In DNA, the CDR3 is TGTGCCAGCAGTGGACACCGGGACAGCTCCTACGAGCAGTACTTC. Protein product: CASSGHRDSSYEQYF.

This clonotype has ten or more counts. The CDR3: CASSFLAEGREQYF. The CDR3 DNA reads TGTGCCAGCAGTTTCCTAGCGGAGGGTAGGGAGCAGTACTTC. The chain uses TRBV28 and TRBJ2-7; 7 bases match TRBD2. The CDR3 is 14 residues long. The V segment lost 3 bases and the J segment 7 bases; nucleotides outside the gene matches: 9. Germline CDR1 MDHEN, CDR2 SYDVKM.

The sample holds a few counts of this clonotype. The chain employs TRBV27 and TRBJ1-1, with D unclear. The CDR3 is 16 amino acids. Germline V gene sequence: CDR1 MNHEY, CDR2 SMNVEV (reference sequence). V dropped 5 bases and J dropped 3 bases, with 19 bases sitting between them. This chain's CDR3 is CASSNTPSGLDTEAFF. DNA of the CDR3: TGTGCCAGCAGTAACACCCCCTCGGGATTGGACACTGAAGCTTTCTTT.

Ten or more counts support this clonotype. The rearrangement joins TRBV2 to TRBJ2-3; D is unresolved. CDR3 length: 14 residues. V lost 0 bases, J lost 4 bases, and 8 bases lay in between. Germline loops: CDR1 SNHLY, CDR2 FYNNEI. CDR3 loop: CASSEALVSDTQYF. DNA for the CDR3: TGTGCCAGCAGTGAAGCTCTAGTGTCAGATACGCAGTATTTT. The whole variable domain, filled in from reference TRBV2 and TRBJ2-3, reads EPEVTQTPSHQVTQMGQEVILRCVPISNHLYFYWYRQILGQKVEFLVSFYNNEISEKSEIFDDQFSVERPDGSNFTLKIRSTKLEDSAMYFCASSEALVSDTQYFGPGTRLTVL.

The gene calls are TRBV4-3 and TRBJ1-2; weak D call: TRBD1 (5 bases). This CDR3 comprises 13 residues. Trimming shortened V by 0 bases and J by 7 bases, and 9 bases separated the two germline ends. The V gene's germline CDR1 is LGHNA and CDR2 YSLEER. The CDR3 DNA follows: TGCGCCAGCAGCCAAGATCCCGGGGGTGGCTACACCTTC. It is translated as CASSQDPGGGYTF.

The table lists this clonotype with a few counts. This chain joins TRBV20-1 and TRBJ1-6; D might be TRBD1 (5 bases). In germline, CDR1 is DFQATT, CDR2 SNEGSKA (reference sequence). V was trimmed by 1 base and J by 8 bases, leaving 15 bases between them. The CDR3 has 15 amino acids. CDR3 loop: CSARAPRGRDSPLHF. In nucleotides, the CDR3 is TGCAGTGCTAGAGCCCCCCGGGGGAGAGATTCACCCCTCCACTTT.

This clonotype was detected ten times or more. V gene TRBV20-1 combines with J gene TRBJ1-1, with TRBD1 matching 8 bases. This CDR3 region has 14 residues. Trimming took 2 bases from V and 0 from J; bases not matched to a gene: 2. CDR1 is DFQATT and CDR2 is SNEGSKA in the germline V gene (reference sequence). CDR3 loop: CSARPGGLNTEAFF. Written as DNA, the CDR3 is TGCAGTGCTAGACCAGGGGGCCTGAACACTGAAGCTTTCTTT.

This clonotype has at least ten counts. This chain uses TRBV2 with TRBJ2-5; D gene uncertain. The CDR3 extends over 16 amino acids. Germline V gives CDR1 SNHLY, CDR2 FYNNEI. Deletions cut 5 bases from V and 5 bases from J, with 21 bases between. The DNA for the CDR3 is TGTGCCAGCAGTTTCTCCGGTTATGGGCCGGCCGAGACCCAGTACTTC. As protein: CASSFSGYGPAETQYF.

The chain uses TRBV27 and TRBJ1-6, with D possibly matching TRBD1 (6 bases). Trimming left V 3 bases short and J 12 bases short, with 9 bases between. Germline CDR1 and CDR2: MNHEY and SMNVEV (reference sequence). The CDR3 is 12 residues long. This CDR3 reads CASSLGAGPLHF. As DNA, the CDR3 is TGTGCCAGCAGTTTGGGGGCCGGACCCCTCCACTTT.

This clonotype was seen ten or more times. The CDR3: CASSPPPGGVGELFF. The CDR3, as DNA: TGTGCCAGCAGCCCACCCCCAGGGGGCGTCGGGGAGCTGTTTTTT. The chain employs TRBV7-8 and TRBJ2-2; 8 bases fit TRBD1. Germline lookup yields CDR1 SGHVS and CDR2 FQNEAQ. The CDR3 is 15 residues long. The ends lost 5 bases at V and 7 bases at J; junction bases unmatched: 9.

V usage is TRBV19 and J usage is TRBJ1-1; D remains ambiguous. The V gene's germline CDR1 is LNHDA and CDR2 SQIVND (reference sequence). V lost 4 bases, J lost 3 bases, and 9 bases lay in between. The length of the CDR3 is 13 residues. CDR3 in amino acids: CASSKVRDTEAFF. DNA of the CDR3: TGTGCCAGTAGTAAGGTCCGGGACACTGAAGCTTTCTTT.

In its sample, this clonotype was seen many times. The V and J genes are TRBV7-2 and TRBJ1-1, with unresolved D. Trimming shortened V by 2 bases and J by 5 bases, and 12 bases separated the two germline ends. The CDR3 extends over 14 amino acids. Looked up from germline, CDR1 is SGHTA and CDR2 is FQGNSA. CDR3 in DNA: TGTGCCAGCAGCTTACCGAGAACGGTGACTGAAGCTTTCTTT. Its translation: CASSLPRTVTEAFF.